Listed below are T cell receptor beta chains from one sample, sequenced in a study of T-cell reconstitution after alpha-beta-depleted transplantation in children. TCRdb re-called the PCR reads with MiXCR, one entry per CDR3 protein. Of roughly 50,000 distinct CDR3 sequences listed, less than 55% are singletons. The sample in question was PBMCs, mostly from graft donor cells, obtained 360 days after TCRalphabeta/CD19-depleted stem cell transplant. The receptor set was obtained from a male patient aged 10 to 17 who had a stem cell transplant for acute lymphoblastic leukemia, so the T cells may come from the graft donor. CDR3s include the opening cysteine and the closing phenylalanine or tryptophan. D genes are given only for firm matches. The size of a clone is reported for some rows only, either as once, few or many, or as a class for expanded clones.

clone size	V gene	D gene	J gene	CDR3 protein	CDR3 DNA
-	TRBV5-8	-	TRBJ1-3	CASSLTNPQGGNTIYF	TGTGCCAGCAGCTTGACCAATCCACAGGGTGGAAACACCATATATTTT
-	TRBV5-1	-	TRBJ2-5	CASSLPGRETQYF	TGCGCCAGCAGCTTGCCAGGGAGAGAGACCCAGTACTTC
many	TRBV27	TRBD1	TRBJ2-1	CASSLDRNYNEQFF	TGTGCCAGCAGTCTGGACAGGAACTACAATGAGCAGTTCTTC
few	TRBV12-3/TRBV12-4	TRBD1	TRBJ1-3	CASSGQDAGNTIYF	TGTGCCAGCAGCGGACAGGATGCTGGAAACACCATATATTTT
-	TRBV20-1	TRBD1	TRBJ2-5	CSADEQGRNQETQYF	TGCAGTGCTGACGAACAGGGGAGAAACCAAGAGACCCAGTACTTC
-	TRBV4-1	-	TRBJ2-1	CASSQDGTHNSYNEQFF	TGCGCCAGCAGCCAAGATGGGACTCACAACTCCTACAATGAGCAGTTCTTC
few	TRBV6-5	TRBD2	TRBJ2-1	CASSSILAGVRNEQFF	TGTGCCAGCAGTTCCATCCTAGCGGGAGTGAGAAATGAGCAGTTCTTC
few	TRBV7-2	-	TRBJ1-1	CASSLVAGMNTEAFF	TGTGCCAGCAGCTTAGTAGCGGGGATGAACACTGAAGCTTTCTTT
many	TRBV5-1	-	TRBJ2-7	CASRYGQLYEQYF	TGCGCCAGCAGATATGGACAGTTATACGAGCAGTACTTC
-	TRBV29-1	-	TRBJ2-5	CSVLGSAELQETQYF	TGCAGCGTCCTCGGGAGCGCCGAACTCCAAGAGACCCAGTACTTC
-	TRBV12-3/TRBV12-4	TRBD2	TRBJ2-1	CASSKGLAGRDMKFF	TGTGCCAGCAGTAAGGGACTAGCGGGTCGGGACATGAAGTTCTTC
few	TRBV7-6	TRBD2	TRBJ2-3	CASSSSGGRGDTQYF	TGTGCCAGCAGCTCTAGCGGGGGCCGTGGAGATACGCAGTATTTT
-	TRBV5-1	-	TRBJ2-3	CASSLGVATDTQYF	TGCGCCAGCAGCTTGGGGGTAGCCACAGATACGCAGTATTTT
few	TRBV29-1	TRBD2	TRBJ2-1	CSVTGGRASGEQFF	TGCAGCGTTACGGGCGGGAGGGCTTCGGGTGAGCAGTTCTTC
-	TRBV7-3	TRBD1	TRBJ2-7	CASSLTPGQIYEQYF	TGTGCCAGCAGCTTAACGCCGGGACAGATCTACGAGCAGTACTTC
few	TRBV12-3/TRBV12-4	-	TRBJ2-7	CASSHYPAGEYEQYF	TGTGCCAGCAGCCACTACCCGGCCGGGGAGTACGAGCAGTACTTC
few	TRBV29-1	TRBD1	TRBJ1-1	CSGDRVGAFF	TGCAGCGGGGACAGGGTCGGAGCTTTCTTT
-	TRBV5-1	-	TRBJ2-1	CASSLVGGGPYNEQFF	TGCGCCAGCAGCTTGGTGGGGGGAGGCCCCTACAATGAGCAGTTCTTC
-	TRBV12-3/TRBV12-4	TRBD1	TRBJ2-2	CASSHGGQGYTGELFF	TGTGCCAGCAGCCATGGGGGACAGGGATACACCGGGGAGCTGTTTTTT
-	TRBV28	TRBD2	TRBJ2-7	CASSFSSGGLLYEQYF	TGTGCCAGCAGTTTCTCTAGCGGAGGACTCCTCTACGAGCAGTACTTC
-	TRBV5-6	TRBD1	TRBJ2-1	CASSPTPGQGRNNEQFF	TGTGCCAGCAGCCCAACTCCGGGACAGGGGAGGAACAATGAGCAGTTCTTC
-	TRBV29-1	-	TRBJ2-1	CSVEFWQGGDEQFF	TGCAGCGTTGAATTTTGGCAGGGGGGCGATGAGCAGTTCTTC
few	TRBV4-2	TRBD2	TRBJ2-7	CASSQVGPSGSAYEQYF	TGTGCCAGCAGCCAAGTCGGCCCTAGCGGGAGCGCCTACGAGCAGTACTTC
-	TRBV12-3/TRBV12-4	-	TRBJ1-1	CASSPSGTGAFF	TGTGCCAGCAGTCCATCAGGGACTGGAGCTTTCTTT
few	TRBV29-1	-	TRBJ1-1	CSATGGLNTEAFF	TGCAGCGCCACGGGGGGCCTGAACACTGAAGCTTTCTTT
few	TRBV27	-	TRBJ2-3	CASGREYF	TGTGCCAGCGGAAGGGAGTATTTT
-	TRBV15	TRBD2	TRBJ2-1	CATSPGGGLAEIDEQFF	TGTGCCACCAGCCCCGGAGGGGGACTAGCGGAAATTGATGAGCAGTTCTTC